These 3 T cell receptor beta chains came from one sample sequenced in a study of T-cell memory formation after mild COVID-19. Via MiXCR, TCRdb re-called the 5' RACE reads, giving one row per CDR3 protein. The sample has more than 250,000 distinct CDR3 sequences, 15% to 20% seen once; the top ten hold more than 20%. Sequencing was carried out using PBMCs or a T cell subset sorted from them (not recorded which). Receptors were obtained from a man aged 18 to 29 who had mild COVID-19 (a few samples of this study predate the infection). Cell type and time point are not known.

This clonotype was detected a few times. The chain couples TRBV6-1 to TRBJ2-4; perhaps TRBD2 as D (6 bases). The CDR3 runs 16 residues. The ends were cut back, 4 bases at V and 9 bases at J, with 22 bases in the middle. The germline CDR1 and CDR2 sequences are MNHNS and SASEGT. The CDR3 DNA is TGTGCCAGCAGTGCCGCGGCTTTTCTTCTACTAGCCATTCAGTACTTC. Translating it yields CASSAAAFLLLAIQYF.

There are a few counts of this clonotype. CDR3 sequence: CASNQGDRGHIQYF. For the CDR3, the DNA is TGTGCCAGCAATCAGGGGGACAGGGGCCACATTCAGTACTTC. The V gene is TRBV28, the J gene TRBJ2-4, with 10 nucleotides matching TRBD1. CDR1 and CDR2 from the germline V gene are MDHEN and SYDVKM. The CDR3 runs to 14 residues. Germline trimming cut 7 bases from V and 8 bases from J; bases unmatched to any gene: 8.

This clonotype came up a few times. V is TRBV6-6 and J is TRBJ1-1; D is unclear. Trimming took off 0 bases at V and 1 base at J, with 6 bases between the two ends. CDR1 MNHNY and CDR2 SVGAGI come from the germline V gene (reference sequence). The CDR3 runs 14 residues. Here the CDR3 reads CASSYSQTNTEAFF. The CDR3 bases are TGTGCCAGCAGTTACTCACAGACGAACACTGAAGCTTTCTTT.